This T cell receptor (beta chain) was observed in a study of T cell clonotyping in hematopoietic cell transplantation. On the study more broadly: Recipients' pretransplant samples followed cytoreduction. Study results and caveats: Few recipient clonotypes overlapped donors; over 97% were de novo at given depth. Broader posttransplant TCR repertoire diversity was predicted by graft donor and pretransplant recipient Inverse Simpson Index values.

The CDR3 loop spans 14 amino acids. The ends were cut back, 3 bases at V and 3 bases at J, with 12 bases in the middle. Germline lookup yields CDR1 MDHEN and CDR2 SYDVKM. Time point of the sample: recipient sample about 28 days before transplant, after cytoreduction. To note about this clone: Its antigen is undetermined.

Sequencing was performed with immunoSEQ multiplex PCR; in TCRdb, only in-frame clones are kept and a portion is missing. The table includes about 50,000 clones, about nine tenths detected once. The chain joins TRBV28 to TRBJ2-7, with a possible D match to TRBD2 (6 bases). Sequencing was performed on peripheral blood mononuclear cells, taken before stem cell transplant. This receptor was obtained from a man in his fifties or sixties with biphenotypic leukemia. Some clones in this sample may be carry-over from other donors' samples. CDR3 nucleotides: TGTGCCAGCAGTTTCCGGGGGACCTACTACGAGCAGTACTTC. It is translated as CASSFRGTYYEQYF.